This T cell receptor beta chain derives from a study of blood T cell repertoires in COVID-19. Study-wide background: Both acute and convalescent COVID-19 samples were obtained from the United States, Italy and Spain. Sample material is recorded as cDNA or gDNA derived from T cells, B-cell-depleted T cells, or PBMCs.

Authors' processing steps: Cell counts per sample came from amplifying reference gene primers. The protocol was immunoSEQ multiplex PCR, while the TCRdb copy is restricted to in-frame clones and leaves out a portion. Clonal size and the V and J genes are those of that table, whereas D and trimming came from the DNA. Here the sample spans about 42,000 clones, 80% to 90% being singletons. The germline CDR1 and CDR2 sequences are GTSNPN and SVGIG (reference sequence). The CDR3 length is 14 residues. Trimming left V 0 bases short and J 6 bases short, with 11 bases between. This rearrangement joins TRBV30 to TRBJ1-4; D unclear. This receptor was taken from a human donor in a cohort sampled during active COVID-19. Specimen: peripheral blood. For the CDR3, the DNA is TGTGCCTGGAGTGTACTGACTGGTTATGAAAAACTGTTTTTT. It yields the protein CAWSVLTGYEKLFF.